This T cell receptor (beta chain) came from a study of T cell repertoires in ileal Crohn's disease. In the study overall: The M6 sample came from neoterminal ileum during colonoscopy after surgery.

CDR3 size: 12 residues. The V and J ends lost 5 bases and 6 bases respectively, with 11 bases between them. Germline V lookup: CDR1 SGHTA, CDR2 FQGNSA. Assay used: immunoSEQ multiplex PCR; TCRdb lists only in-frame clones, some missing. The profile covers about 7,400 clones, with about 70% appearing a single time and less than 8.5% taken by the ten largest. Time point reported: neoterminal ileum biopsy at postoperative endoscopy, about 6 months after surgery. A remark on this clone: What it recognizes is unknown.

Notes on the study in general: Mucosal expansions were suggested to be mainly CD8 T cells. Endoscopic recurrence occurred in every patient whose clonality exceeded 26.8%.

The V call is TRBV7-2, the J call TRBJ2-7, with D possibly matching TRBD2 (5 bases). This TCR was sampled from an adult with Crohn's disease. The sample comprised ileal tissue. The DNA of the CDR3 is TGTGCCAGCAGCCGTCCGAGGGCCGAGCAGTACTTC. Protein sequence: CASSRPRAEQYF.